This T cell receptor beta chain stems from a study of T cell responses to AZD1222 COVID-19 vaccine. Study information: Pooled samples include second doses given at about 4 or 12 weeks. Study-wide findings and caveats: The peak T cell response came first, and repertoires were sampled only after it. Reportedly, nearly half of unique spike TCRs recognized epitopes outside B.1.351/B.1.1.7 mutations. The CD4 TCRs associated with vaccination extended across spike and predominated at 160-218 and 743-854.

The V and J ends lost 7 bases and 0 bases respectively, with 6 bases between them. The CDR3 has 12 residues. Germline values: CDR1 MNHEY, CDR2 SVGAGI. Remarks on this clone: Its antigen is unknown.

Generated by immunoSEQ multiplex PCR, the TCRdb table keeps only in-frame clones and is missing some. The sample yields 75,000 to 100,000 clones, 90% seen once. The chain recombines TRBV6-5 with TRBJ1-2, with unresolved D. The sequence came from an adult in good health. The sample was peripheral blood, taken on day 0 of AZD1222 vaccination. The CDR3 reads CASNTANYGYTF. The CDR3 DNA reads TGTGCCAGCAATACAGCTAACTATGGCTACACCTTC.